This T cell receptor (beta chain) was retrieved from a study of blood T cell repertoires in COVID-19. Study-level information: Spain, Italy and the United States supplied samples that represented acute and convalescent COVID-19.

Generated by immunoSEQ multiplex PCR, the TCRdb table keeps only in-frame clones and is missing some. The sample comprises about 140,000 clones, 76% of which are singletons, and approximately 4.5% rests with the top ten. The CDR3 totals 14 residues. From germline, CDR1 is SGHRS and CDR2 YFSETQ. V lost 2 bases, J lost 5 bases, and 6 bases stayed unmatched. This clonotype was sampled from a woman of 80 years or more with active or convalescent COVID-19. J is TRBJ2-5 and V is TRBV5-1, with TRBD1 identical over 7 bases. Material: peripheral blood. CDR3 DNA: TGCGCCAGCAGCTTAGGGGGCCCCGGGGAGACCCAGTACTTC. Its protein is CASSLGGPGETQYF.